This T cell receptor beta chain derives from a study of T cell changes during pregnancy in multiple sclerosis. Here immunoSEQ multiplex PCR was the method, and the copy in TCRdb shows in-frame clones only, minus some. The table includes fewer than 65,000 clones, 90% to 95% detected once. The sample consisted of CD8+ T cells from peripheral blood mononuclear cells, taken after pregnancy. This sequence was found in a female donor with multiple sclerosis, enrolled in a pregnancy study.

CDR3 protein: CASSPVSGDADTQYF. The CDR3 DNA reads as TGTGCCAGCAGTCCCGTTAGCGGGGACGCAGATACGCAGTATTTT. The chain employs TRBV6-1 and TRBJ2-3; 8 bases align to TRBD2. The V and J ends lost 5 bases and 4 bases, in that order; junction bases with no gene match: 8. The CDR3 contains 15 residues. Looked up from germline, CDR1 is MNHNS and CDR2 is SASEGT.